This T cell receptor (beta chain) was captured by sequencing in a study of CD8+ T cells in alopecia areata. Extracted RNA was reverse transcribed into cDNA, the sequencing template. TCRdb keeps only in-frame clones here, not all; method: immunoSEQ multiplex PCR. This table has roughly 150,000 clones, roughly 53% appearing once. CDR3 length equals 13 residues. The V gene's germline CDR1 is GTSNPN and CDR2 SVGIG (reference sequence). Trimming removed 2 bases from V and 2 bases from J, with 9 bases in between. This clonotype originated in a human donor with alopecia areata. The source material was CD4+ T cells sorted from blood, sampled at week 0. The chain joins TRBV30 to TRBJ1-1; D unclear. The chain's CDR3 is CAWSNKRNTEAFF. The CDR3 DNA reads TGTGCCTGGAGTAACAAGCGTAACACTGAAGCTTTCTTT.